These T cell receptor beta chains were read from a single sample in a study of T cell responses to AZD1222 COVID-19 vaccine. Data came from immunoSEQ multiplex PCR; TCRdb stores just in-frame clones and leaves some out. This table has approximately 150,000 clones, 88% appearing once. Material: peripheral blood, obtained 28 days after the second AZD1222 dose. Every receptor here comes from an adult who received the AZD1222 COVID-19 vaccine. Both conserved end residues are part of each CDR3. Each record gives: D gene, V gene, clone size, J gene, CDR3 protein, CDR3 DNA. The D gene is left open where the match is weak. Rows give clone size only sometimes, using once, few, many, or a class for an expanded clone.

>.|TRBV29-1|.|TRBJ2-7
CSVEDPYEQYF
TGCAGCGTTGAAGATCCCTACGAGCAGTACTTC
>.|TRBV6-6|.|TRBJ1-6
CASALSGPLHF
TGTGCCAGCGCCCTGAGCGGACCCCTCCACTTT
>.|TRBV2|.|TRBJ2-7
CASSQGTTYEQYF
TGTGCCAGCAGCCAGGGTACCACCTACGAGCAGTACTTC
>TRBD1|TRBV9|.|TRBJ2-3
CASSELGQDVIERTDTQYF
TGTGCCAGCAGCGAGTTGGGACAGGACGTAATAGAAAGGACAGATACGCAGTATTTT
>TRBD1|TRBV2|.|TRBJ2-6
CASRAPGQGPSFNSGANVLTF
TGTGCCAGCAGGGCCCCGGGACAGGGTCCCTCCTTCAACTCTGGGGCCAACGTCCTGACTTTC
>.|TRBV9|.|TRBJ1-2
CASNGARDGYTF
TGTGCCAGCAACGGGGCCCGCGATGGCTACACCTTC
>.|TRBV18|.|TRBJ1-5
CASSPSPGTELTAQHF
TGTGCCAGCTCCCCTAGCCCCGGGACGGAACTGACAGCCCAGCATTTT
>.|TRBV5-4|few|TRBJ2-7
CASSLGGRQGTYEQYF
TGTGCCAGCAGCTTGGGCGGGCGGCAGGGGACCTACGAGCAGTACTTC
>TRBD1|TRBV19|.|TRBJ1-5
CASSTMDRGPRPQHF
TGTGCCAGTAGTACGATGGACAGGGGCCCAAGGCCCCAGCATTTT
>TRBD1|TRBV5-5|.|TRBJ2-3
CASSLGQGITDTQYF
TGTGCCAGCAGCTTGGGACAGGGAATTACAGATACGCAGTATTTT
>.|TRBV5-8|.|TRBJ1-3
CASSLRTSGNTIYF
TGTGCCAGCAGCCTCCGGACAAGTGGAAACACCATATATTTT
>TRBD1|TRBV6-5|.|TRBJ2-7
CASSNRDSPYEQYF
TGTGCCAGCAGCAACCGGGACAGCCCCTACGAGCAGTACTTC
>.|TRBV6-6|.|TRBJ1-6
CASSYSLQSYNSPLHF
TGTGCCAGCAGTTACTCTCTACAGTCCTATAATTCACCCCTCCACTTT
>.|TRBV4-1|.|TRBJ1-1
CASSQPGGVNTEAFF
TGCGCCAGCAGCCAGCCGGGGGGCGTGAACACTGAAGCTTTCTTT
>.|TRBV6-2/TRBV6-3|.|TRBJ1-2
CASSYREFYGYTF
TGTGCCAGCAGTTATAGAGAATTCTATGGCTACACCTTC
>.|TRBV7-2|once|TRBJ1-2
CASSPTGFGYTF
TGTGCCAGCAGCCCAACAGGGTTTGGCTACACCTTC
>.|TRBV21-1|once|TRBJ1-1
CASSKRGTEPNTEAFF
TGTGCCAGCAGCAAGAGGGGGACAGAACCGAACACTGAAGCTTTCTTT
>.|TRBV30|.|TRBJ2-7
CAWNRGRTQVTDVEQYF
TGTGCCTGGAATAGGGGTAGAACCCAGGTCACGGACGTCGAGCAGTACTTC
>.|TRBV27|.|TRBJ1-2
CASRGWGGSANYGYTF
TGTGCCAGCAGGGGGTGGGGGGGCAGCGCGAACTATGGCTACACCTTC
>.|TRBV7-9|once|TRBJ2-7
CASSVRQFVEQYF
TGTGCCAGCAGCGTTAGACAGTTTGTGGAGCAGTACTTC
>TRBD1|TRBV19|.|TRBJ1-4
CASTGTDIEKLFF
TGTGCCAGTACCGGGACAGACATAGAAAAACTGTTTTTT
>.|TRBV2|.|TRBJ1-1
CASDEFMNTEAFF
TGTGCCAGCGACGAGTTCATGAACACTGAAGCTTTCTTT
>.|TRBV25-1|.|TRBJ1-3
CASSIGGNTIYF
TGTGCCAGCAGTATCGGCGGAAACACCATATATTTT
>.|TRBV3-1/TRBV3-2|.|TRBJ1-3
CASSQEGVKYSGNTIYF
TGTGCCAGCAGCCAAGAGGGCGTTAAATACTCTGGAAACACCATATATTTT
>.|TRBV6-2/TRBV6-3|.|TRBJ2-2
CASSQIGELFF
TGTGCCAGCAGTCAAATCGGGGAGCTGTTTTTT
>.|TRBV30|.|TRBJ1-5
CAWSVDGNQPQHF
TGTGCCTGGAGTGTAGACGGGAACCAGCCCCAGCATTTT
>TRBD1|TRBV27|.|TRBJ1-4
CASSLLRGFGKLFF
TGTGCCAGCAGTTTACTCAGGGGGTTTGGGAAACTGTTTTTT
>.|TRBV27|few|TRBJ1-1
CASRYSGFSTEAFF
TGTGCCAGCAGGTACTCGGGGTTTTCCACTGAAGCTTTCTTT
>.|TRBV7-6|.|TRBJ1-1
CASSLFFPRNRVNETEAFF
TGTGCCAGCAGCTTGTTTTTCCCCCGGAACAGGGTAAATGAGACTGAAGCTTTCTTT
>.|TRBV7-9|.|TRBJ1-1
CASSFYGDTEAFF
TGTGCCAGCAGCTTTTACGGGGACACTGAAGCTTTCTTT
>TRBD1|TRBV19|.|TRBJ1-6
CASRETGGSPRSSYNSPLHF
TGTGCCAGTAGGGAAACAGGGGGCTCACCTAGGAGCTCCTATAATTCACCCCTCCACTTT
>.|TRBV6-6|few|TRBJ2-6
CASSPHPGPGTAMANVLTF
TGTGCCAGCAGTCCCCACCCGGGCCCTGGGACCGCCATGGCCAACGTCCTGACTTTC
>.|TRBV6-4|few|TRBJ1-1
CASSDGLGGNEAFF
TGTGCCAGCAGTGATGGTTTAGGGGGGAATGAAGCTTTCTTT
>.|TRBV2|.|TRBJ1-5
CASREEGGPNQPQHF
TGTGCCAGCAGGGAGGAAGGGGGGCCTAATCAGCCCCAGCATTTT
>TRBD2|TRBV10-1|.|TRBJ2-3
CASSETTSGGSTDTQYF
TGCGCCAGCAGTGAAACAACTAGCGGGGGAAGCACAGATACGCAGTATTTT
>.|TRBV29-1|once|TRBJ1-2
CSGAIAGANYGYTF
TGCAGCGGTGCGATCGCCGGGGCTAACTATGGCTACACCTTC
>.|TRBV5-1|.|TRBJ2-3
CASTITGTGPTDTQYF
TGCGCCAGCACCATAACTGGCACAGGGCCTACAGATACGCAGTATTTT
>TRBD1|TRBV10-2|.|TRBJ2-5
CASSYPQGARGGAQYF
TGCGCCAGCAGCTACCCTCAGGGGGCCCGAGGAGGGGCCCAGTACTTC
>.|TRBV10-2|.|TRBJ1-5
CASGSGGVNQPQHF
TGCGCCAGCGGGTCGGGGGGCGTGAATCAGCCCCAGCATTTT
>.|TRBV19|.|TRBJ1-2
CASSKVLGRGGGYTF
TGTGCCAGTAGTAAGGTCTTGGGCAGGGGCGGTGGCTACACCTTC
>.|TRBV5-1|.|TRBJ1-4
CASSFQGRGENEKLFF
TGCGCCAGCAGCTTTCAGGGGCGCGGGGAGAATGAAAAACTGTTTTTT
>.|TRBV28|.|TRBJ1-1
CASSNPAEQAFF
TGTGCCAGCAGTAACCCGGCCGAACAAGCTTTCTTT
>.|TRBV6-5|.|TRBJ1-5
CASSYSSGSNQPQHF
TGTGCCAGCAGTTATTCCTCAGGAAGCAATCAGCCCCAGCATTTT
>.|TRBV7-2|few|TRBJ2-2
CASSLVAGTNTGELFF
TGTGCCAGCAGCTTGGTGGCGGGGACGAACACCGGGGAGCTGTTTTTT
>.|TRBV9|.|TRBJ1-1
CASSVGAVNTEAFF
TGTGCCAGCAGCGTAGGGGCAGTGAACACTGAAGCTTTCTTT
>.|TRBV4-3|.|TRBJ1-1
CASSRSPSDAEAFF
TGCGCCAGCAGCCGATCCCCCTCCGACGCTGAAGCTTTCTTT
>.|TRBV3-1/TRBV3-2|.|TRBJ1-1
CASSQEGGSAEAFF
TGTGCCAGCAGCCAAGAAGGGGGGTCCGCTGAAGCTTTCTTT
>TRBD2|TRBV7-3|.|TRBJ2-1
CASSLTLSGGHNEQFF
TGTGCCAGCAGCTTAACCCTTAGCGGGGGCCACAATGAGCAGTTCTTC
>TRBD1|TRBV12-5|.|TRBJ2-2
CASGRDSPTGELFF
TGTGCTAGTGGTCGGGACAGCCCTACCGGGGAGCTGTTTTTT
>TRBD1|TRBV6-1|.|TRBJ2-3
CASSEDLDRATDTQYF
TGTGCCAGCAGTGAAGACCTGGACAGGGCGACAGATACGCAGTATTTT
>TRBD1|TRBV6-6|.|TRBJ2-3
CASSTGGWTDTQYF
TGTGCCAGCAGTACAGGGGGCTGGACAGATACGCAGTATTTT
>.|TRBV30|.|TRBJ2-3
CAWTLTGNPSTDTQYF
TGTGCCTGGACCCTTACGGGGAACCCGAGCACAGATACGCAGTATTTT
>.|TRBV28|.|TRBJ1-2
CASSPPPRGYGYTF
TGTGCCAGCAGTCCACCCCCGAGGGGGTATGGCTACACCTTC
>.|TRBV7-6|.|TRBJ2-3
CASSQMADTQYF
TGTGCCAGCAGCCAAATGGCAGATACGCAGTATTTT
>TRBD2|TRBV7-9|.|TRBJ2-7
CASRPGTSLSYEQYF
TGTGCCAGCAGGCCCGGGACTAGCCTATCCTACGAGCAGTACTTC
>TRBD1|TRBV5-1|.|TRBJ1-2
CASSSGQGTGYTF
TGCGCCAGCAGCAGTGGACAGGGGACTGGCTACACCTTC
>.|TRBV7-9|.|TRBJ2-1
CASSLGRWVDNEQFF
TGTGCCAGCAGCTTGGGGCGCTGGGTGGACAATGAGCAGTTCTTC
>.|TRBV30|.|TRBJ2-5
CAWSPVETQYF
TGTGCCTGGAGCCCGGTTGAGACCCAGTACTTC